The T cell receptor (beta chain) described here comes from a study of T cell responses to AZD1222 COVID-19 vaccine. Study-wide results and limits: Possibly, clonal diversity was underestimated; donors were largely white British and included more females.

CDR3 size: 15 residues. Trimming stripped 0 bases from V and 2 bases from J, with 10 bases between. About this clone: Its antigen is unknown.

The protocol was immunoSEQ multiplex PCR, while the TCRdb copy is restricted to in-frame clones and leaves out a portion. The data show about 100,000 clones, approximately 90% seen once. The sequence was collected from an adult in good health. The rearrangement links TRBV23-1 to TRBJ1-2, with D possibly being TRBD1 (6 bases). TRBV23-1 is treated as an ORF (open reading frame) with a function not yet certain. The sequencing here drew on peripheral blood, taken on day 0 of AZD1222 vaccination. This CDR3 reads CASSQSGQGNYGYTF. As DNA, the CDR3 is TGCGCCAGCAGTCAATCCGGTCAGGGGAACTATGGCTACACCTTC.